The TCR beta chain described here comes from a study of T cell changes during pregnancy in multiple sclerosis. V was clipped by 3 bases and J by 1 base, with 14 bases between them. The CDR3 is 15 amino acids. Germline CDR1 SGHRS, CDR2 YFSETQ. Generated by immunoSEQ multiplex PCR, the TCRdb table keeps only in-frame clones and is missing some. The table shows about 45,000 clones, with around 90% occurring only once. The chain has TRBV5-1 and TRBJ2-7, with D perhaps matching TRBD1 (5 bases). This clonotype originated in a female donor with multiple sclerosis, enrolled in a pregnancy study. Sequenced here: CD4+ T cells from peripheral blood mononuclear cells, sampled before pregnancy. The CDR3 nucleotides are TGCGCCAGCAGCTCCGGACACGTGGGGTCCTACGAGCAGTACTTC. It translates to CASSSGHVGSYEQYF.